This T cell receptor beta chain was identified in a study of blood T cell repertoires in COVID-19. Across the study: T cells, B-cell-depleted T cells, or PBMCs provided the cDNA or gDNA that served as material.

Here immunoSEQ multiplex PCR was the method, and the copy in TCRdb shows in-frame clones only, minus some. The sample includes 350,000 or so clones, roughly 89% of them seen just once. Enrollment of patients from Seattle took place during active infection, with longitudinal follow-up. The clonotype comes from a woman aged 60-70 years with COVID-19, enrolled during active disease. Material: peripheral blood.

CDR3 residues: CATSAETGVLETQYF. CDR3 nucleotide sequence: TGTGCCACCAGTGCCGAGACAGGGGTTCTAGAGACCCAGTACTTC. The chain employs TRBV24-1 and TRBJ2-5, with TRBD1 matching over 8 bases. Germline V gene lookup returns CDR1 KGHDR and CDR2 SFDVKD. This CDR3 contains 15 residues. The V segment lost 5 bases and the J segment 4 bases; nucleotides outside the gene matches: 8.